This T cell receptor (beta chain) was sequenced in a study of CD8 T cells in Susac syndrome. A quantity of roughly 0.5 to 1 ug RNA underwent reverse transcription using random hexamers. MiXCR, run by TCRdb on the immunoSEQ multiplex PCR reads, gives a single entry per CDR3 protein. The data contain hundreds of thousands of distinct CDR3 sequences, over 90% of them singletons. Germline assignment: CDR1 GTSNPN and CDR2 SVGIG (reference sequence). V shed 7 bases and J shed 8 bases, with 11 bases lying between them. The CDR3 runs to 10 residues. The sequencing input was CD4+ T cells from PBMCs. V and J are TRBV30 and TRBJ1-2; no clear D. The receptor comes from a human donor with Susac syndrome. CDR3 sequence reads: CASRAGGYTF. As DNA, the CDR3 is TGTGCCTCCCGCGCTGGGGGCTACACCTTC.